Below, one TCR beta chain is given with its context. No antigen is known for it. One base away there is no much larger clone; base qualities are not given. The CDR3 regions of human TCRbeta chains were subjected to immunosequencing. As for how the authors treated the data: TCRs in the repertoires were matched against a reference library of SARS-CoV-2-specific TCRs that had been generated with the MIRA antigen-specificity platform. Breadth was defined as the fraction of unique TCRs that were SARS-CoV-2-associated. Depth was defined as the fraction of total T cells that were SARS-CoV-2-associated. Using the MIRA data, every spike-specific TCR was mapped to the spike region that the TCR reacted to and assigned to either a CD4 or a CD8 class. Log10-transformed breadth and depth values were compared by one-way ANOVA with Sidak's multiple comparisons tests. TCRdb carries this immuneACCESS record with in-frame sequences only. Its versions omit some clonotypes, under half of them owing to an unresolved V gene in the studies checked, with the rest unexplained. The V and J calls and clone size come from that table; D and trimming were worked out from the DNA. Here the sample has approximately 190,000 clones; about 89% occur a single time. The ten largest make up about 3% of the sample.

The sample originates from a study of T cell responses to AZD1222 COVID-19 vaccine (dated by TCRdb to 2020 to 2023). Study-level background: A total of about 230 trial participants underwent TCR sequencing, of whom around 200 received two doses of AZD1222 and about 25 received two doses of the MenACWY control vaccine. Trial participants were enrolled by age into subgroups of 18-55, 56-69 and 70-plus years, and roughly 150, 30 and 60 TCR-sequenced participants, respectively, were included in these subgroups.

The sample's time point label is to be understood as: baseline before first vaccination. What the treatment or condition label conveys for this sample: meningococcal conjugate vaccine given as trial control. The vaccinee samples were drawn from two UK trials, COV001 and COV002, one of which was a single-blind randomized controlled phase 2/3 trial testing AZD1222 (ChAdOx1 nCoV-19) in healthy adults. Trial participant PBMC samples were collected at day 0 and day 28 after the second dose for TCRbeta chain sequencing. Results the study describes overall, beyond this receptor: Participants were mostly white British, with more females than males. The authors suggested clonal diversity may have been underestimated. The vaccine-associated CD4 TCRs covered the entire spike protein, and the dominant responses fell in regions 160-218 and 743-854. Only five to seven AZD1222 recipients were SARS-CoV-2 seropositive at baseline, limiting conclusions about previously exposed vaccinees. Reportedly, almost half of the unique spike-specific TCRs recognized epitopes lying outside the regions that are mutated in the B.1.351 and B.1.1.7 variants. No day 14 peak-response samples were available, so repertoires were characterized only after the peak T cell response. A significant rise in spike-specific TCR breadth and depth was observed after two AZD1222 doses relative to day 0 and relative to MenACWY recipients. In the small 56-69-year group, the increase in depth fell short of significance, most likely because of low power.

Taken from cysteine to phenylalanine, the CDR3 has 13 residues. Only the CDR3 part of the read is kept: 39 bases, read in frame from the first base. CDR1 and CDR2 (MDHEN, SYDVKM) derive from the germline V gene. Trimming accounts for 6 bases at V and 4 bases at J, while the number of junction bases matched to no gene is 4. Sequences were derived from peripheral blood, sampled on day 0 of MenACWY control vaccination. The rearranged chain carries TRBV28 and TRBJ1-2, and TRBD1 aligns with 8 junction nucleotides. The sequence derives from an adult in good health. The DNA sequence reads TGTGCCAGCAGAACGGGACAGGTCTATGGCTACACCTTC. Translated, it gives CASRTGQVYGYTF.